The 27 T cell receptor beta chains in this list originate from one sample, sequenced in a study of control samples from healthy donors and cancer patients. Repertoires were generated with immunoSEQ multiplex PCR, while TCRdb's copy carries only in-frame clones and drops some. The table lists around 230,000 clones, over 90% of them singletons. What was sequenced was blood. The source of these receptors is a man over 45 in good health.

The gene calls are TRBV6-5 and TRBJ2-1; unclear D gene. The germline gives CDR1 MNHEY, CDR2 SVGAGI. This CDR3 is built from 11 residues. Trimming took off 6 bases at V and 10 bases at J, with 10 bases between the two ends. In DNA, the CDR3 is TGTGCCAGCAGAAACAGCCACGAGCAGTTCTTC. Translated, it gives CASRNSHEQFF.

The chain uses TRBV7-2 and TRBJ1-6; no definite D call. CDR3 length: 16 residues. Germline V CDR1 and CDR2: SGHTA, FQGNSA. The V end was cut by 1 base, the J end by 6 bases, with 13 bases between. The CDR3 DNA follows: TGTGCCAGCAGCTTAGATACTCAGGTTCCTAATTCACCCCTCCACTTT. Translation: CASSLDTQVPNSPLHF.

As DNA, the CDR3 is TGTGCCAGCAGTGGGGGGGGGCGGAGCGAGCAGTACTTC. Its translation is CASSGGGRSEQYF. The rearrangement joins TRBV6-1 to TRBJ2-7, with D possibly matching TRBD2 (7 bases). Trimming removed 4 bases from V and 6 bases from J, with 13 bases in between. CDR1 is MNHNS and CDR2 is SASEGT in the germline V gene. The CDR3 is made up of 13 amino acids.

The chain recombines TRBV6-6 with TRBJ1-5; no firm D call. CDR3 length equals 13 residues. The germline CDR1 and CDR2 sequences are MNHNY and SVGAGI (reference sequence). The V and J ends lost 5 bases and 10 bases respectively, with 15 bases between them. The CDR3 region has the DNA TGTGCCAGCAGTCGAGGGTATATACAACCCCAGCATTTT. Translated: CASSRGYIQPQHF.

This clone is a singleton in its sample. V is TRBV11-2 and J is TRBJ1-2, with D uncertain. The germline gives CDR1 SGHAT, CDR2 FQNNGV. Trimming removed 6 bases from V and 8 bases from J, with 16 bases in between. The CDR3 covers 13 residues. CDR3 in amino acids: CASSQSLRGGYTF. CDR3 in DNA: TGTGCCAGCAGTCAGAGCCTTAGAGGGGGCTACACCTTC.

V and J are TRBV3-1 (or the pseudogene TRBV3-2) and TRBJ2-5; 8 bases align to TRBD2. The CDR3 is made up of 14 amino acids. The germline V gene encodes CDR1 LGHDT and CDR2 YNNKEL (reference sequence). The J segment lost 7 bases and the V segment lost 1 base, leaving 5 bases of the junction unmatched. CDR3 region: CASSQAHRGGTQYF. The CDR3 DNA is TGTGCCAGCAGCCAAGCGCACCGGGGGGGGACCCAGTACTTC.

This clone was found a few times. Written as DNA, the CDR3 is TGTGCCAGCAGTTTAATGATTCAGCCCCAGCATTTT. Its protein is CASSLMIQPQHF. This chain uses TRBV28 with TRBJ1-5; D gene ambiguous. CDR1 and CDR2 (germline): MDHEN, SYDVKM. Trimming pared 2 bases from V and 6 bases from J, leaving 5 bases between. The CDR3 runs 12 residues.

This chain joins TRBV30 and TRBJ2-1; 7 bases line up with TRBD1. The V gene's germline CDR1 is GTSNPN and CDR2 SVGIG (reference sequence). V trimming: 2 bases; J trimming: 0 bases; junction bases outside the gene matches: 7. The CDR3 runs 16 residues. This chain's CDR3 is CAWSRTGLNSYNEQFF. DNA for the CDR3: TGTGCCTGGAGTAGGACAGGTCTAAACTCCTACAATGAGCAGTTCTTC.

The V call is TRBV6-5, the J call TRBJ1-1; D gene unclear. Per germline, CDR1 MNHEY and CDR2 SVGAGI. The CDR3 has 13 residues. Trimming left V 2 bases short and J 11 bases short, with 15 bases between. CDR3 DNA sequence: TGTGCCAGCAGTTACGGTCGGGGTCTGGGCGCTTTCTTT. This translates into CASSYGRGLGAFF.

The chain joins TRBV3-1 (or the pseudogene TRBV3-2) to TRBJ1-5; no clear D. Trimming cost V 0 bases and J 6 bases, with 9 bases left between them. Germline CDR1 reads LGHDT; CDR2 reads YNNKEL (reference sequence). CDR3 length equals 14 residues. The CDR3 region is CASSQDFRAQPQHF. CDR3 bases: TGTGCCAGCAGCCAAGATTTTCGGGCTCAGCCCCAGCATTTT.

This clone was counted a single time. Other nucleotide sequences from this sample produce the same CDR3. The rearrangement links TRBV28 to TRBJ1-1; no clear D gene. V lost 8 bases and J 0 bases, leaving 4 bases between the germline ends. CDR3 length equals 11 residues. CDR1 and CDR2 (germline): MDHEN, SYDVKM. In DNA, the CDR3 is TGTGCCAGCCGGGTGAACACTGAAGCTTTCTTT. Its protein product is CASRVNTEAFF.

V usage is TRBV7-6 and J usage is TRBJ2-3; D is undetermined. The CDR3 extends over 12 amino acids. Trimming took off 5 bases at V and 3 bases at J, with 6 bases between the two ends. CDR1 is SGHVS, CDR2 FNYEAQ, per germline. The CDR3 DNA reads TGTGCCAGCAGCCAGATTACAGATACGCAGTATTTT. Amino acid sequence: CASSQITDTQYF. The entire variable domain, with the rest obtained from reference TRBV7-6 and TRBJ2-3, is as follows: GAGVSQSPRYKVTKRGQDVALRCDPISGHVSLYWYRQALGQGPEFLTYFNYEAQQDKSGLPNDRFSAERPEGSISTLTIQRTEQRDSAMYRCASSQITDTQYFGPGTRLTVL.

Only one count was recorded for this clone. The V call is TRBV21-1, the J call TRBJ2-7. TRBV21-1 is a known pseudogene. The CDR3 is 10 residues long. The DNA of the CDR3 is TGTGCCAGCAGAAGCCAGAAGCAGTACTTC. This translates into CASRSQKQYF.

The J gene is TRBJ1-1, the V gene TRBV21-1; the table gives TRBD1 as D, unverified against the DNA. TRBV21-1 is a pseudogene. CDR3 size: 17 residues. CDR3 nucleotide sequence: TGTGCCAGCAGCAGCACCTCAGGGCAAACTTTGAACACTGAAGCTTTCTTT. This translates into CASSSTSGQTLNTEAFF.

This clone was observed once. The chain is built from TRBV28 and TRBJ1-2; D unresolved. The germline V gene encodes CDR1 MDHEN and CDR2 SYDVKM. The CDR3 runs to 12 residues. V was cut by 2 bases and J by 5 bases, with 6 bases left in between. The CDR3 sequence is CASSLSQYGYTF. DNA of the CDR3: TGTGCCAGCAGTTTAAGCCAGTATGGCTACACCTTC.

This rearrangement joins TRBV18 to TRBJ1-3; 9 positions match TRBD1. This CDR3 spans 17 amino acids. V shed 5 bases and J 11 bases; nucleotides not matched to a gene: 19. CDR1 is KGHSH and CDR2 is LQKENI in the germline V gene. This CDR3 reads CASSSTSPGQGIYAIYF. CDR3 DNA: TGTGCCAGCTCATCTACTTCTCCGGGACAGGGAATTTACGCCATATATTTT. The full variable domain, its missing parts supplied by reference TRBV18 and TRBJ1-3, is NAGVMQNPRHLVRRRGQEARLRCSPMKGHSHVYWYRQLPEEGLKFMVYLQKENIIDESGMPKERFSAEFPKEGPSILRIQQVVRGDSAAYFCASSSTSPGQGIYAIYFGEGSWLTVV.

V usage is TRBV21-1 and J usage is TRBJ1-4. TRBV21-1 is recorded as a pseudogene. CDR3 length: 13 amino acids. The CDR3 protein is CASTRQTNEKLFF. The CDR3 DNA reads as TGTGCCAGCACCCGGCAGACTAATGAAAAACTGTTTTTT.

This chain joins TRBV5-5 and TRBJ2-1; D is perhaps TRBD1 (6 bases). Germline CDR1 SGHKS, CDR2 YYEKEE (reference sequence). V gave up 1 base and J gave up 8 bases, with 10 bases separating them. The CDR3 consists of 13 residues. The CDR3 sequence is CASSLRYRDEQFF. The CDR3, as DNA: TGTGCCAGCAGCTTGAGGTACAGGGATGAGCAGTTCTTC.

CDR3 sequence: CASSPRVGDTGELFF. For the CDR3, the DNA is TGCGCCAGCAGCCCCAGGGTGGGAGACACCGGGGAGCTGTTTTTT. The chain links TRBV5-1 to TRBJ2-2; D is tentatively TRBD1 or TRBD2 (5 bases each). This CDR3 comprises 15 residues. Germline V gene sequence: CDR1 SGHRS, CDR2 YFSETQ. V shed 4 bases and J shed 3 bases, with 13 bases lying between them.

This clone was observed a few times. This rearrangement joins TRBV15 to TRBJ1-4, with TRBD1 matching 7 bases. V was pared by 0 bases and J by 7 bases, with 5 bases of the junction left unmatched. CDR1 is LNHNV and CDR2 is YYDKDF in the germline V gene (reference sequence). This CDR3 has 15 residues. The CDR3 region is CATSREEGASEKLFF. The CDR3 region has the DNA TGTGCCACCAGCAGAGAAGAGGGGGCGTCTGAAAAACTGTTTTTT.

For the CDR3, the DNA is TGTGCCAGTAGTATTCCGATGGACAGGGTTACCTCTGGGGCCAACGTCCTGACTTTC. Translating gives CASSIPMDRVTSGANVLTF. The chain has TRBV19 and TRBJ2-6; the match to TRBD1 covers 8 bases. This CDR3 region has 19 residues. CDR1 is LNHDA and CDR2 is SQIVND in the germline V gene (reference sequence). J was trimmed by 0 bases and V by 3 bases; bases with no gene match: 10.

The rearrangement links TRBV11-1 to TRBJ2-7, with D possibly matching TRBD2 (6 bases). V shed 5 bases and J shed 3 bases, with 20 bases lying between them. The CDR3 totals 16 residues. CDR1 is SGHAT and CDR2 is FQDESV in the germline V gene (reference sequence). CDR3 protein: CASSPRAGQGSYEQYF. CDR3 DNA: TGTGCCAGCAGCCCGCGTGCGGGGCAGGGAAGCTACGAGCAGTACTTC. Drawing the rest from reference TRBV11-1 and TRBJ2-7, the complete variable domain is EAEVAQSPRYKITEKSQAVAFWCDPISGHATLYWYRQILGQGPELLVQFQDESVVDDSQLPKDRFSAERLKGVDSTLKIQPAELGDSAMYLCASSPRAGQGSYEQYFGPGTRLTVT.

The chain employs TRBV7-2 and TRBJ2-2, with D perhaps being TRBD1 or TRBD2 (5 bases each). This CDR3 is 14 amino acids long. Germline lookup yields CDR1 SGHTA and CDR2 FQGNSA. Trimming took off 5 bases at V and 5 bases at J, with 12 bases between the two ends. This chain's CDR3 is CASSRRGVTGELFF. In DNA, the CDR3 is TGTGCCAGCAGCCGGCGAGGGGTGACCGGGGAGCTGTTTTTT. Combining the CDR3 with reference TRBV7-2 and TRBJ2-2 gives the whole variable domain GAGVSQSPSNKVTEKGKDVELRCDPISGHTALYWYRQSLGQGLEFLIYFQGNSAPDKSGLPSDRFSAERTGGSVSTLTIQRTQQEDSAVYLCASSRRGVTGELFFGEGSRLTVL.

The chain recombines TRBV18 with TRBJ1-1, with TRBD1 identical over 9 bases. This CDR3 is built from 13 residues. Per the germline V gene, CDR1 is KGHSH and CDR2 is LQKENI. V shed 7 bases, J shed 3 bases, and the junction held 3 bases outside the gene matches. The CDR3 coding sequence is TGTGCCAGCTTACAGGGGGCCGACACTGAAGCTTTCTTT. Residues: CASLQGADTEAFF.

V is TRBV11-2 and J is TRBJ2-4; 9 bases map to TRBD1. The germline V gene has CDR1 SGHAT and CDR2 FQNNGV. The V segment lost 5 bases and the J segment 6 bases; nucleotides outside the gene matches: 8. The CDR3 runs to 15 residues. CDR3 sequence (DNA): TGTGCCAGCAGCACCGACAGGGGGGTCCCAAACATTCAGTACTTC. Amino acid sequence: CASSTDRGVPNIQYF.

The chain is built from TRBV5-1 and TRBJ2-1; 7 bases align to TRBD2. This CDR3 spans 16 amino acids. J lost 2 bases, V lost 2 bases, and 7 bases had no gene match. CDR1 and CDR2 (germline): SGHRS, YFSETQ. The CDR3 DNA reads as TGCGCCAGCAGCTTCTTGGCGGGGGAGACCTACAATGAGCAGTTCTTC. It yields the protein CASSFLAGETYNEQFF.

The chain employs TRBV5-4 and TRBJ1-3; D perhaps matches TRBD1 (6 bases). CDR1 SGHNT and CDR2 YYREEE come from the germline V gene (reference sequence). Trimming took 2 bases from V and 2 from J, leaving 8 bases between them. The CDR3 is made up of 14 amino acids. The CDR3, as DNA: TGTGCCAGCAGCTTACAGGGCGCTGGAAACACCATATATTTT. It translates to CASSLQGAGNTIYF.